This is a list of T cell receptor beta chains from one sample in a study of blood T cell repertoires in COVID-19. Using immunoSEQ multiplex PCR, the repertoire was profiled, and TCRdb retains in-frame clones only, with some absent. Of around 300,000 clones in the sample, around 91% were seen once. Sequenced input: PBMCs or T cells enriched from blood (not recorded which). The receptors were gathered from a woman younger than 30 who had recovered from COVID-19. The CDR3 runs from the conserved cysteine through the conserved F or W. The D gene is left open where the match is weak. Clone size is shown for a subset of rows, as once, few, many or a class of expanded clone.

clone_size,j_call,v_call,d_call,cdr3_nt,cdr3_aa
NA,TRBJ1-3,TRBV19,NA,TGTGCCAGTATGAAGCTAGGACTCAACTCTGGAAACACCATATATTTT,CASMKLGLNSGNTIYF
few,TRBJ2-1,TRBV11-2,TRBD1,TGTGCCAGCAGTTTGACCGGGACAGGGTTCGATGAGCAGTTCTTC,CASSLTGTGFDEQFF
NA,TRBJ2-1,TRBV5-1,NA,TGCGCCAGCAGCTTGGACGGACACCCCTACAATGAGCAGTTCTTC,CASSLDGHPYNEQFF
NA,TRBJ1-1,TRBV12-5,NA,TGTGCTAGTGGTTTAAGGGAGGGCACTGAAGCTTTCTTT,CASGLREGTEAFF
NA,TRBJ1-3,TRBV25-1,NA,TGTGCCAGCAGTCTATCCAGGGTTGGATCTGGAAACACCATATATTTT,CASSLSRVGSGNTIYF
NA,TRBJ2-5,TRBV28,TRBD1,TGTGCCAGCACCCGGACAGGGGGCGACGAGACCCAGTACTTC,CASTRTGGDETQYF
few,TRBJ1-6,TRBV7-9,NA,TGTGCCAGCAGGGTTGGGGGGGCCGATTCACCCCTCCACTTT,CASRVGGADSPLHF
few,TRBJ2-5,TRBV2,TRBD2,TGTGCCAGCTTGCGGGGGGGCTACCAAGAGACCCAGTACTTC,CASLRGGYQETQYF
NA,TRBJ2-1,TRBV28,TRBD2,TGTGCCAGCAGTCCTACCCTTGGGAAGCGGGGGGCCCCTCGGGATGAGCAGTTCTTC,CASSPTLGKRGAPRDEQFF
NA,TRBJ2-1,TRBV10-2,TRBD2,TGCGCCAGCACCGGCGGGGGGGTAAATGAGCAGTTCTTC,CASTGGGVNEQFF
NA,TRBJ1-4,TRBV27,TRBD1,TGTGCCAGCAGCCATGGGACAGGTGGTAATGAAAAACTGTTTTTT,CASSHGTGGNEKLFF
NA,TRBJ2-3,TRBV11-3,TRBD1,TGTGCCAGCAGCTCGCCAGGGGGCAAATCAGATACGCAGTATTTT,CASSSPGGKSDTQYF
NA,TRBJ1-6,TRBV3-1/TRBV3-2,NA,TGTGCCAGCAGCCAAGGATCCAGACTCCATAATTCACCCCTCCACTTT,CASSQGSRLHNSPLHF
once,TRBJ1-4,TRBV5-1,TRBD1,TGCGCCAGCAGTCACAATAGACCGGGACAGGGTGTTGGAAAACTGTTTTTT,CASSHNRPGQGVGKLFF
NA,TRBJ2-2,TRBV19,TRBD2,TGTGCCAGTAGTACCCAAGCGGGGGCCATGGGAGGGGAGCTGTTTTTT,CASSTQAGAMGGELFF
once,TRBJ1-2,TRBV11-2,TRBD1,TGTGCCAGCAGCCCGCGACAGGGTTTGGATGGCTACACCTTC,CASSPRQGLDGYTF
NA,TRBJ2-5,TRBV11-3,NA,TGTGCCAGCAGCTTAGGTGGGCTCTCACCCCAAGAGACCCAGTACTTC,CASSLGGLSPQETQYF
once,TRBJ2-1,TRBV6-5,NA,TGTGCCAGCAGTTTACAGGGATGGGAGCAGTTCTTC,CASSLQGWEQFF
NA,TRBJ1-4,TRBV29-1,TRBD1,TGCAGCGTTGGTCGGACAGGAGGCGAAAAACTGTTTTTT,CSVGRTGGEKLFF
NA,TRBJ2-1,TRBV5-1,TRBD2,TGCGCCAGCAGCCAGCCTAGCGGGGCCTACAATGAGCAGTTCTTC,CASSQPSGAYNEQFF
NA,TRBJ2-7,TRBV6-1,NA,TGTGCCAGCAGTGAAACTTCGGGACACTTCTACGAGCAGTACTTC,CASSETSGHFYEQYF
NA,TRBJ2-3,TRBV3-1/TRBV3-2,NA,TGTGCCAGCAGTTTCAGCGGAGAGGCCCCAGATACGCAGTATTTT,CASSFSGEAPDTQYF
many,TRBJ2-7,TRBV9,NA,TGTGCCAGCAGCCCGGACTCGGATTTGTACGAGCAGTACTTC,CASSPDSDLYEQYF
NA,TRBJ1-2,TRBV6-5,NA,TGTGCCAGCAGTCGGGGGGAAGGCTACACCTTC,CASSRGEGYTF
NA,TRBJ2-7,TRBV3-1/TRBV3-2,TRBD2,TGTGCCAGCAGCCCCCTTGGGCTAGCGGGGGATCGGCGGCAGTACTTC,CASSPLGLAGDRRQYF
NA,TRBJ2-7,TRBV6-5,TRBD2,TGTGCCAGCAGGGCTAGCGGGGGATACGAGCAGTACTTC,CASRASGGYEQYF
NA,TRBJ1-2,TRBV13,TRBD1,TGTGCCAGCAGCTTATACCAGGGGGCTCTTTATGGCTACACCTTC,CASSLYQGALYGYTF
NA,TRBJ1-2,TRBV6-5,NA,TGTGCCAGCACTCCAACTCCGGGCAGGGTGTATGGCTACACCTTC,CASTPTPGRVYGYTF
NA,TRBJ1-1,TRBV3-1/TRBV3-2,NA,TGTGCCAGCAGCCACGACCCTTTGCGGGGAGACCTGAACACTGAAGCTTTCTTT,CASSHDPLRGDLNTEAFF
once,TRBJ1-1,TRBV11-2,TRBD1,TGTGCCAGCATGACAGGGGGGGGCGGTACTGAAGCTTTCTTT,CASMTGGGGTEAFF